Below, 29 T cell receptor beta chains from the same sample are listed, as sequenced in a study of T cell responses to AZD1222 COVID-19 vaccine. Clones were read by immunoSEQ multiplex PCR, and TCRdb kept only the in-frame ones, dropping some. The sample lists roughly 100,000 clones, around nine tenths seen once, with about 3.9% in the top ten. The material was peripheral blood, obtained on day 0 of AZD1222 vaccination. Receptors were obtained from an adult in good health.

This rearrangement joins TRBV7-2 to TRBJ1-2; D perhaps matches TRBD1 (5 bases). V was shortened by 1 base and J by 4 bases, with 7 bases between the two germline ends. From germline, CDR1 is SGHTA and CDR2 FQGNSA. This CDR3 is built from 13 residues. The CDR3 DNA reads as TGTGCCAGCAGCTTAGAACAGGCCTATGGCTACACCTTC. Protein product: CASSLEQAYGYTF.

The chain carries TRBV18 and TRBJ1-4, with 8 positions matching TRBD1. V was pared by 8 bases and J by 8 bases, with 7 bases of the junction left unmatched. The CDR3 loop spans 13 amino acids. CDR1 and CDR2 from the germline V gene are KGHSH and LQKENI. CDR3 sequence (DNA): TGTGCCAGCGCCACAGGGGGGCTGGAAAAACTGTTTTTT. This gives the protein CASATGGLEKLFF.

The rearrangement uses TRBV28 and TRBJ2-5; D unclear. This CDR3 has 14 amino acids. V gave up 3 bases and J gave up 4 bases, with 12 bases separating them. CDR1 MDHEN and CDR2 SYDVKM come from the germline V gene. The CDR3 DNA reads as TGTGCCAGCAGTTTTTTCGGCCTGATAGAGACCCAGTACTTC. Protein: CASSFFGLIETQYF.

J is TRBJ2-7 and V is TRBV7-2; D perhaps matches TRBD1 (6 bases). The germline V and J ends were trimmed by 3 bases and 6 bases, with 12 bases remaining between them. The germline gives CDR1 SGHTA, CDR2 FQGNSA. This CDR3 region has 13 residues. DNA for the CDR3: TGTGCCAGCAGCTTGAACAGGGTAGGCGAGCAGTACTTC. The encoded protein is CASSLNRVGEQYF.

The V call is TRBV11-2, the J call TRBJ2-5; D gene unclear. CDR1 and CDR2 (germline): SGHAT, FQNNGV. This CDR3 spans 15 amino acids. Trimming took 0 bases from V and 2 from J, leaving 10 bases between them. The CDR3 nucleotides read TGTGCCAGCAGCTTAGATCCGGGTTCACAAGAGACCCAGTACTTC. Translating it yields CASSLDPGSQETQYF.

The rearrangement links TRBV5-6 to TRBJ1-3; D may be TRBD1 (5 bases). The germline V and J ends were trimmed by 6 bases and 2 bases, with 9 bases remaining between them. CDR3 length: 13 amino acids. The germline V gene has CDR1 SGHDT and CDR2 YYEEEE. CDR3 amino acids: CASTRGAGNTIYF. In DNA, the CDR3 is TGTGCCAGCACTCGGGGGGCTGGAAACACCATATATTTT.

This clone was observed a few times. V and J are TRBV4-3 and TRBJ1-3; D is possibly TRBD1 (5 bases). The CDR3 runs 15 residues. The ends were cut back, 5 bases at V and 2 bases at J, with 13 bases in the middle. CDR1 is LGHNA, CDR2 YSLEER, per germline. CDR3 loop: CASSSGWEPGNTIYF. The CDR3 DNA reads TGCGCCAGCAGCTCAGGGTGGGAGCCTGGAAACACCATATATTTT.

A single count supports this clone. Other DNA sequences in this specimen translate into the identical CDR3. CDR3 sequence: CASSAQETQYF. The CDR3, as DNA: TGTGCCAGCAGCGCGCAAGAGACCCAGTACTTC. The chain links TRBV9 to TRBJ2-5; D not certain. Trimming removed 3 bases from V and 2 bases from J, with 2 bases in between. Germline values: CDR1 SGDLS, CDR2 YYNGEE. The CDR3 totals 11 residues.

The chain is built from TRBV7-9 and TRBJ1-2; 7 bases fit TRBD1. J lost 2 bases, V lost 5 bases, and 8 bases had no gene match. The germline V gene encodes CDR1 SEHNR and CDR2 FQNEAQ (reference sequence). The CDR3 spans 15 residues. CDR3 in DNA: TGTGCCAGCAGCGTGCCAGGGGGGCCGAACTATGGCTACACCTTC. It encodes CASSVPGGPNYGYTF.

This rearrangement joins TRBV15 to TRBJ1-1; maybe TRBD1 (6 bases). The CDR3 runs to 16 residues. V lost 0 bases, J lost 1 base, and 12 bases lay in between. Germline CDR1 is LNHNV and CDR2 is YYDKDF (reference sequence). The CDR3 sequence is CATSRDAGVGNTEAFF. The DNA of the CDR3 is TGTGCCACCAGCAGAGATGCAGGGGTTGGGAACACTGAAGCTTTCTTT.

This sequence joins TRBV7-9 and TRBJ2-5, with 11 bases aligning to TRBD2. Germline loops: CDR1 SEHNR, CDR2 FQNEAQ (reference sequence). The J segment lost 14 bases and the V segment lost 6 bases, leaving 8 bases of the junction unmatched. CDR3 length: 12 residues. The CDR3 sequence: CASSTPGTSGYF. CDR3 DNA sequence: TGTGCCAGCAGTACCCCTGGGACTAGCGGCTACTTC.

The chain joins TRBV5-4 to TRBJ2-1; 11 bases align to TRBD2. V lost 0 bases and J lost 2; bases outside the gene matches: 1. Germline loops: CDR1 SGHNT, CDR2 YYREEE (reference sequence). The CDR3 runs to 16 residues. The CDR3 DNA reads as TGTGCCAGCAGCTTGGGTAGCGGGGGGGCCTACAATGAGCAGTTCTTC. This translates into CASSLGSGGAYNEQFF.

The CDR3 reads CASSQRASSYNEQFF. As DNA, the CDR3 is TGTGCCAGCAGTCAGAGGGCTAGCTCCTACAATGAGCAGTTCTTC. This chain links TRBV27 with TRBJ2-1, with D possibly being TRBD2 (5 bases). The V end was cut by 5 bases, the J end by 0 bases, with 11 bases between. The CDR3 loop spans 15 amino acids. CDR1 is MNHEY and CDR2 is SMNVEV in the germline V gene (reference sequence).

The CDR3 nucleotides read TGTGCCAGCAGTTTGGGACAGGGGGCGGATGCTTTCTTT. Its protein is CASSLGQGADAFF. This sequence joins TRBV6-2 or TRBV6-3 and TRBJ1-1, with 12 positions matching TRBD1. The CDR3 extends over 13 amino acids. The V gene end was trimmed by 4 bases and the J gene end by 11 bases; junction bases not matched to a gene: 5. Looked up from germline, CDR1 is MNHEY and CDR2 is SVGEGT.

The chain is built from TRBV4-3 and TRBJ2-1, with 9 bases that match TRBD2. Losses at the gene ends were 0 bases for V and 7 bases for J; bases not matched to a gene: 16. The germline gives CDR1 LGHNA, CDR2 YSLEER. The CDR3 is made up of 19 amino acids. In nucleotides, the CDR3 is TGCGCCAGCAGCCAAGATCGGGGGTCAACTAGCGGGTATGCGAATGAGCAGTTCTTC. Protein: CASSQDRGSTSGYANEQFF.

Here the CDR3 reads CASSSNDRVHEQYF. The CDR3 bases are TGTGCCAGTAGCAGTAACGACAGGGTCCACGAGCAGTACTTC. This chain uses TRBV19 with TRBJ2-7; 7 nucleotides match TRBD1. V lost 6 bases and J lost 5; bases outside the gene matches: 10. In germline, CDR1 is LNHDA, CDR2 SQIVND (reference sequence). The CDR3 sequence is 14 residues long.

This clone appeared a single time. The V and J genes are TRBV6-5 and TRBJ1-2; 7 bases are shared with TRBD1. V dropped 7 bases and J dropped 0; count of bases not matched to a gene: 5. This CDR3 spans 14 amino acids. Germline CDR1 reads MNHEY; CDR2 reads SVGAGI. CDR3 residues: CASTRGGANYGYTF. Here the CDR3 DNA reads TGTGCCAGCACCAGGGGGGGAGCTAACTATGGCTACACCTTC.

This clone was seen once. In DNA form, the CDR3 reads TGTGCCAGCAGGTCCCCACCGGGTGGGGGGGGCAATTCACCCCTCCACTTT. This gives the protein CASRSPPGGGGNSPLHF. J is TRBJ1-6 and V is TRBV28, with D possibly matching TRBD1 (6 bases). The CDR3 is 17 amino acids. Per the germline V gene, CDR1 is MDHEN and CDR2 is SYDVKM. V lost 6 bases to trimming and J lost 7 bases, with 22 bases between them.

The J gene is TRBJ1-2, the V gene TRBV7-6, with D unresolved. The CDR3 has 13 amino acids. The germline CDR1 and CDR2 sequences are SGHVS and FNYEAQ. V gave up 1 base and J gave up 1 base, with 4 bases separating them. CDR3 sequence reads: CASSLEFNYGYTF. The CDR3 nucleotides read TGTGCCAGCAGCTTAGAGTTTAACTATGGCTACACCTTC.

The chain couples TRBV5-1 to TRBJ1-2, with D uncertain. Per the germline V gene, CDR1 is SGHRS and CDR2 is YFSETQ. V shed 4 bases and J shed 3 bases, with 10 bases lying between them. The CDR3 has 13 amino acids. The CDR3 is CASSLVGDYGYTF. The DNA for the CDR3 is TGCGCCAGCAGCCTTGTCGGGGACTATGGCTACACCTTC.

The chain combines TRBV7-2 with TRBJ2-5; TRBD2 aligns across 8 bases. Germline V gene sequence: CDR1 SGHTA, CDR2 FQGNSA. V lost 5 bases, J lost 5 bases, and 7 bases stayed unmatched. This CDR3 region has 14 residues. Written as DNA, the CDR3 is TGTGCCAGCAGCCAGATGCGGGGGGCGGAGACCCAGTACTTC. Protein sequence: CASSQMRGAETQYF. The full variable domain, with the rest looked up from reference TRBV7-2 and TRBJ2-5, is GAGVSQSPSNKVTEKGKDVELRCDPISGHTALYWYRQSLGQGLEFLIYFQGNSAPDKSGLPSDRFSAERTGGSVSTLTIQRTQQEDSAVYLCASSQMRGAETQYFGPGTRLLVL.

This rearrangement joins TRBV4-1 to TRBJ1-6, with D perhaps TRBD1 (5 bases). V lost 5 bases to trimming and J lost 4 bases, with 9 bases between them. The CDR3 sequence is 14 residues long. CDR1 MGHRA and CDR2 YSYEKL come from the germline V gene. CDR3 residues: CASSDRDYNSPLHF. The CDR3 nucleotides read TGCGCCAGCAGCGACAGAGATTATAATTCACCCCTCCACTTT.

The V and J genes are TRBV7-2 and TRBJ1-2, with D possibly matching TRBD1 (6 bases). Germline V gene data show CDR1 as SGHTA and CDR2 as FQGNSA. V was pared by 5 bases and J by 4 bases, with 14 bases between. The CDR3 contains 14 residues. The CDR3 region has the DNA TGTGCCAGCAGCATGGAACAGGGACGCTATGGCTACACCTTC. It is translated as CASSMEQGRYGYTF.

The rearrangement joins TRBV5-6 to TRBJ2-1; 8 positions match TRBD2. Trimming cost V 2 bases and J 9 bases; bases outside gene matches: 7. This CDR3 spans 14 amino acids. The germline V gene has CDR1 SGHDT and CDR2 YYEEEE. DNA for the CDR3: TGTGCCAGCAGCTTCAACGCTGGACTAGCTGAGCAGTTCTTC. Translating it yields CASSFNAGLAEQFF. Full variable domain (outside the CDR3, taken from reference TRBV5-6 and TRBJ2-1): DAGVTQSPTHLIKTRGQQVTLRCSPKSGHDTVSWYQQALGQGPQFIFQYYEEEERQRGNFPDRFSGHQFPNYSSELNVNALLLGDSALYLCASSFNAGLAEQFFGPGTRLTVL.

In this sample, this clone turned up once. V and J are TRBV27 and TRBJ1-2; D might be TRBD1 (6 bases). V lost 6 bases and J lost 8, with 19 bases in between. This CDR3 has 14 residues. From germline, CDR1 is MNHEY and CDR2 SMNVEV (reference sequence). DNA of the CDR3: TGTGCCAGCAGAGAGGGACACCGGGCTAAAGGCTACACCTTC. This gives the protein CASREGHRAKGYTF.

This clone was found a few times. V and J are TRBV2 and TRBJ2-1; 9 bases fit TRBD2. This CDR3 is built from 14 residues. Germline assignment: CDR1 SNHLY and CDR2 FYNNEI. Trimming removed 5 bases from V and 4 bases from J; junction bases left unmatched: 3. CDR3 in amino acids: CASSLTSGYNEQFF. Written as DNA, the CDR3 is TGTGCCAGCAGTCTAACTAGCGGGTACAATGAGCAGTTCTTC.

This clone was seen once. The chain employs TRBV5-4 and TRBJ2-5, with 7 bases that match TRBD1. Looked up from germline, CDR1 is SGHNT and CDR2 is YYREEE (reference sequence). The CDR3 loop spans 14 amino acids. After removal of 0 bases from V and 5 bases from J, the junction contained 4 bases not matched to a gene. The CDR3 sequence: CASSLGQGQETQYF. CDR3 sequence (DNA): TGTGCCAGCAGCTTGGGACAGGGCCAGGAGACCCAGTACTTC.

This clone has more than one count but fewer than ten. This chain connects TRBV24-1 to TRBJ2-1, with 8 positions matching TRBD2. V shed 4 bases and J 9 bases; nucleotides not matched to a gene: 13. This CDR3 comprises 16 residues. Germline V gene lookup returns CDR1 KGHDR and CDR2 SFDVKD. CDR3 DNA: TGTGCCACCAGTGAAGGCGCGGGGGGTCTAAGGGGTGAGCAGTTCTTC. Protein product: CATSEGAGGLRGEQFF.

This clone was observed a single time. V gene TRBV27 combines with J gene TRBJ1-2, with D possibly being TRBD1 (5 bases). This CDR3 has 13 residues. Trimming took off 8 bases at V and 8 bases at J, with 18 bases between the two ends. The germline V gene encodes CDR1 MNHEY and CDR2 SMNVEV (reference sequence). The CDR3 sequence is CASHPAGSGGYTF. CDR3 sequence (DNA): TGTGCCAGCCACCCCGCAGGGAGCGGAGGCTACACCTTC.